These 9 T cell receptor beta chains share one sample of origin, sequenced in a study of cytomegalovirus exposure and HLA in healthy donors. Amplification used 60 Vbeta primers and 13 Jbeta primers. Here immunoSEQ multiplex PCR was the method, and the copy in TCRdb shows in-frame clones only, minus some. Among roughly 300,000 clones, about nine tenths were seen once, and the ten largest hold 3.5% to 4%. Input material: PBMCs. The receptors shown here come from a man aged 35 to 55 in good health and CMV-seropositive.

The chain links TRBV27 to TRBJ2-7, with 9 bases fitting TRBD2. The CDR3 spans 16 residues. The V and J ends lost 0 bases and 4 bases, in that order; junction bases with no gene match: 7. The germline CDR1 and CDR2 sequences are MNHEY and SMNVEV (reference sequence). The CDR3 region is CASSLSIGSGRYEQYF. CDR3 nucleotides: TGTGCCAGCAGTTTATCGATAGGTAGCGGGAGATACGAGCAGTACTTC.

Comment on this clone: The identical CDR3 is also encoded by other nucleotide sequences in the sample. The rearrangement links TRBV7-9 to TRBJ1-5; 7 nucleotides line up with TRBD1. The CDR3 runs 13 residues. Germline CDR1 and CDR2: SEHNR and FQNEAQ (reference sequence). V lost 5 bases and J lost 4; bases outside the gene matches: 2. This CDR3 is CASSLQGNQPQHF. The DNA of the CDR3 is TGTGCCAGCAGCCTACAGGGGAATCAGCCCCAGCATTTT.

The CDR3 DNA is TGTGCCAGCAGCCAAGTGGCCAGATACACTGAAGCTTTCTTT. Translated, it gives CASSQVARYTEAFF. V gene TRBV14 combines with J gene TRBJ1-1; no clear D gene. The V gene lost 1 base and the J gene lost 3 bases, with 9 bases spanning the gap. The CDR3 totals 14 residues. Germline V gene lookup returns CDR1 SGHDN and CDR2 FVKESK. The full variable domain, with the rest looked up from reference TRBV14 and TRBJ1-1, is EAGVTQFPSHSVIEKGQTVTLRCDPISGHDNLYWYRRVMGKEIKFLLHFVKESKQDESGMPNNRFLAERTGGTYSTLKVQPAELEDSGVYFCASSQVARYTEAFFGQGTRLTVV.

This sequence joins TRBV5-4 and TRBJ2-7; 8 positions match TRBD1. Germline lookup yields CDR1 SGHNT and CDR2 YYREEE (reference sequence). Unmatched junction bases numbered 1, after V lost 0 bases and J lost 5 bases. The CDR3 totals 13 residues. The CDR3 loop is CASSLAGGNEQYF. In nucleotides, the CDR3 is TGTGCCAGCAGCTTGGCAGGGGGCAACGAGCAGTACTTC.

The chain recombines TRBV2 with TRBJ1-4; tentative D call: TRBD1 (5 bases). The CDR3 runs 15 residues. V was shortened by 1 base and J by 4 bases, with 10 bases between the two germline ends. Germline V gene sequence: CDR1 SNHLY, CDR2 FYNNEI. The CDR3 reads CASSEGSGGNEKLFF. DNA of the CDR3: TGTGCCAGCAGTGAAGGTTCCGGGGGTAATGAAAAACTGTTTTTT. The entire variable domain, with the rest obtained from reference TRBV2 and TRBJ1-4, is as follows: EPEVTQTPSHQVTQMGQEVILRCVPISNHLYFYWYRQILGQKVEFLVSFYNNEISEKSEIFDDQFSVERPDGSNFTLKIRSTKLEDSAMYFCASSEGSGGNEKLFFGSGTQLSVL.

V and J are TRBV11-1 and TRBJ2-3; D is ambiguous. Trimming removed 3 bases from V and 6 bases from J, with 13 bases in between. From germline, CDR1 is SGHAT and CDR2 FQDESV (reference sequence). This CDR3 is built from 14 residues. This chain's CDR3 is CASSFALEPDTQYF. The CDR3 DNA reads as TGTGCCAGCAGCTTCGCTTTAGAGCCTGATACGCAGTATTTT.

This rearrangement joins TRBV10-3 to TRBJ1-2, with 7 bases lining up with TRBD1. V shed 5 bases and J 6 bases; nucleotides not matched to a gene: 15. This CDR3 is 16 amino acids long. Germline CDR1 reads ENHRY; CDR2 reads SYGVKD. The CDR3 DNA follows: TGTGCCATCAGTAACAGGGGAGAGGTTTGGATTAATGGCTACACCTTC. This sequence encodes CAISNRGEVWINGYTF.

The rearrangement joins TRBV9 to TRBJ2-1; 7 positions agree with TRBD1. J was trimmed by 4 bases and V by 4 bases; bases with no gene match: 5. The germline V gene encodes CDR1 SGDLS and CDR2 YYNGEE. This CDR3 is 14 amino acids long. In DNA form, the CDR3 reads TGTGCCAGCAGCTCGACGACAGGGTACAATGAGCAGTTCTTC. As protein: CASSSTTGYNEQFF.

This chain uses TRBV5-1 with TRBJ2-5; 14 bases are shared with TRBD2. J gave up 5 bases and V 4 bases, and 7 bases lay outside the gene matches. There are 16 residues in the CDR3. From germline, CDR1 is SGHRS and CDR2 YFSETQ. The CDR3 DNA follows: TGCGCCAGCAGCCGCGGGACTAGCGGGAGTTGGGAGACCCAGTACTTC. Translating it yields CASSRGTSGSWETQYF.